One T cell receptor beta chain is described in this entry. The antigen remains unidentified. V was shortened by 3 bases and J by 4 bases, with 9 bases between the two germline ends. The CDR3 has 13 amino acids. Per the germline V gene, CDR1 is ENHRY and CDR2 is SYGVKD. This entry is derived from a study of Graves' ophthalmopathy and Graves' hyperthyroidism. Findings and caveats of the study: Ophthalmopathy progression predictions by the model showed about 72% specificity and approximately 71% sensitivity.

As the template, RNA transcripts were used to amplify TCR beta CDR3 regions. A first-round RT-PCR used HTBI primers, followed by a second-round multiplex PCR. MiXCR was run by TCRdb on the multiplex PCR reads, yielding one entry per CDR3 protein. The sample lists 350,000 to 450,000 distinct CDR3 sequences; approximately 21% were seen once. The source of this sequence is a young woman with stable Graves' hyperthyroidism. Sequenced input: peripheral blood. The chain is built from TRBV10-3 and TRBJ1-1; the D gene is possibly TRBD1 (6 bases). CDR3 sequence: CAISDRGSTEAFF. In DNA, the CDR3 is TGTGCCATCAGTGACAGGGGCTCCACTGAAGCTTTCTTT.